The next 19 T cell receptor beta chains were all read from a single sample in a study of cytomegalovirus exposure and HLA in healthy donors. It was with 60 Vbeta and 13 Jbeta primers that the PCR ran. Produced via immunoSEQ multiplex PCR; TCRdb's table is partial and in-frame only. This sample has about 150,000 clones; roughly 80% occur once, and the top ten carry around 3.7%. What was sequenced was PBMCs. Receptors were obtained from a male donor in good health and CMV-seronegative.

The V gene is TRBV6-1, the J gene TRBJ2-4; maybe TRBD2 (5 bases). This CDR3 is built from 15 residues. V was clipped by 8 bases and J by 0 bases, with 14 bases between them. Germline CDR1 and CDR2: MNHNS and SASEGT. The CDR3 sequence is CASQPDGLAKNIQYF. In DNA, the CDR3 is TGTGCCAGCCAACCGGACGGACTAGCCAAAAACATTCAGTACTTC.

This chain uses TRBV7-9 with TRBJ1-2, with D possibly matching TRBD1 (6 bases). CDR3 length: 17 residues. Trimming took 5 bases from V and 4 from J, leaving 23 bases between them. Germline V gene data show CDR1 as SEHNR and CDR2 as FQNEAQ (reference sequence). The CDR3 is CASSPILRRTAFYGYTF. For the CDR3, the DNA is TGTGCCAGCAGCCCTATCCTGAGACGGACAGCCTTCTATGGCTACACCTTC. Full variable domain (remainder filled in from reference TRBV7-9 and TRBJ1-2): DTGVSQNPRHKITKRGQNVTFRCDPISEHNRLYWYRQTLGQGPEFLTYFQNEAQLEKSRLLSDRFSAERPKGSFSTLEIQRTEQGDSAMYLCASSPILRRTAFYGYTFGSGTRLTVV.

V is TRBV19 and J is TRBJ2-5, with 7 bases lining up with TRBD1. In germline, CDR1 is LNHDA, CDR2 SQIVND (reference sequence). J lost 2 bases, V lost 3 bases, and 15 bases had no gene match. The CDR3 spans 18 residues. The chain's CDR3 is CASSMGLGTQGRQETQYF. CDR3 DNA sequence: TGTGCCAGTAGTATGGGGCTTGGGACACAGGGGCGACAAGAGACCCAGTACTTC.

The V gene is TRBV28, the J gene TRBJ1-5, with 8 bases lining up with TRBD1. The V gene end was trimmed by 6 bases and the J gene end by 2 bases; junction bases not matched to a gene: 9. The germline V gene has CDR1 MDHEN and CDR2 SYDVKM. CDR3 length: 16 amino acids. The CDR3 protein is CASSSTGAVGNQPQHF. As DNA, the CDR3 is TGTGCCAGCAGCTCGACAGGGGCGGTTGGCAATCAGCCCCAGCATTTT.

This chain connects TRBV10-3 to TRBJ2-2, with 9 bases fitting TRBD1. The CDR3 length is 14 residues. Trimming removed 5 bases from V and 5 bases from J; junction bases left unmatched: 3. Germline CDR1 and CDR2: ENHRY and SYGVKD. CDR3 DNA sequence: TGTGCCATCAGTAGGACAGGGGAAACCGGGGAGCTGTTTTTT. Its protein is CAISRTGETGELFF.

CDR3 in amino acids: CASSVGLAGASLIRGEQYF. In nucleotides, the CDR3 is TGTGCCAGCAGCGTAGGACTAGCGGGAGCTTCCCTCATACGTGGCGAGCAGTACTTC. The V and J genes are TRBV9 and TRBJ2-7, with 12 bases lining up with TRBD2. This CDR3 comprises 19 residues. The V segment lost 0 bases and the J segment 6 bases; nucleotides outside the gene matches: 16. Looked up from germline, CDR1 is SGDLS and CDR2 is YYNGEE.

This clone showed up just a few times. J is TRBJ2-5 and V is TRBV30; the match to TRBD2 covers 7 bases. The length of the CDR3 is 13 residues. The germline CDR1 and CDR2 sequences are GTSNPN and SVGIG (reference sequence). V lost 0 bases to trimming and J lost 7 bases; unmatched junction nucleotides: 5. The CDR3 DNA is TGTGCCTGGAGTGTGCCCAGGGAGGGGACCCAGTACTTC. Amino acids: CAWSVPREGTQYF.

V usage is TRBV27 and J usage is TRBJ2-7, with D possibly being TRBD2 (6 bases). The CDR3 runs 15 residues. V gave up 6 bases and J gave up 5 bases, with 20 bases separating them. Germline V gene data show CDR1 as MNHEY and CDR2 as SMNVEV (reference sequence). The CDR3 here is CASRETTSSPDEQYF. Here the CDR3 DNA reads TGTGCCAGCAGGGAGACCACTAGCTCCCCGGACGAGCAGTACTTC.

The V and J genes are TRBV6-5 and TRBJ1-3; TRBD1 aligns across 7 bases. Germline assignment: CDR1 MNHEY and CDR2 SVGAGI. Losses at the gene ends were 6 bases for V and 4 bases for J; bases not matched to a gene: 9. The CDR3 is 15 residues long. CDR3 DNA sequence: TGTGCCAGCAGCCAAGGGGGACAGTTCGGAAACACCATATATTTT. As protein: CASSQGGQFGNTIYF.

The chain employs TRBV7-2 and TRBJ1-1; a possible D gene is TRBD1 (6 bases). The germline gives CDR1 SGHTA, CDR2 FQGNSA. There are 12 residues in the CDR3. Between the trimmed V and J ends, which lost 5 bases and 6 bases, there was a span of 10 bases. CDR3 residues: CASSPKGAEAFF. CDR3 nucleotide sequence: TGTGCCAGCAGCCCGAAGGGGGCTGAAGCTTTCTTT.

The chain carries TRBV11-3 and TRBJ2-1, with D possibly matching TRBD1 (6 bases). This CDR3 region has 15 residues. V dropped 4 bases and J dropped 2 bases, with 12 bases sitting between them. The V gene's germline CDR1 is SGHNT and CDR2 YENEEA. CDR3 nucleotide sequence: TGTGCCAGCAGCTCATCATGGGGGCCCTACAATGAGCAGTTCTTC. It translates to CASSSSWGPYNEQFF.

V and J are TRBV28 and TRBJ1-5; 10 bases are a match to TRBD1. CDR3 length: 13 residues. CDR1 and CDR2 from the germline V gene are MDHEN and SYDVKM. After removal of 8 bases from V and 7 bases from J, the junction contained 5 bases not matched to a gene. The chain's CDR3 is CASRDRGNQPQHF. The CDR3 nucleotides read TGTGCCAGCCGGGACAGGGGTAACCAGCCCCAGCATTTT.

DNA for the CDR3: TGTGCCAGCAGTCCCGGGACACCAAAAGAGACCCAGTACTTC. Translating gives CASSPGTPKETQYF. The genes are TRBV28 and TRBJ2-5; TRBD1 might be the D (6 bases). V shed 5 bases and J shed 3 bases, with 13 bases lying between them. There are 14 residues in the CDR3. Germline V gene sequence: CDR1 MDHEN, CDR2 SYDVKM. Supplemented by reference TRBV28 and TRBJ2-5, the full variable domain reads DVKVTQSSRYLVKRTGEKVFLECVQDMDHENMFWYRQDPGLGLRLIYFSYDVKMKEKGDIPEGYSVSREKKERFSLILESASTNQTSMYLCASSPGTPKETQYFGPGTRLLVL.

The V gene is TRBV2, the J gene TRBJ2-5, with 10 bases fitting TRBD1. The J call is doubtful: the DNA matches TRBJ2-7 better. The germline V gene encodes CDR1 SNHLY and CDR2 FYNNEI. CDR3 size: 15 residues. CDR3 amino acids: CASWIDGTGAYEQYF. For the CDR3, the DNA is TGTGCCAGCTGGATTGACGGGACAGGGGCCTACGAGCAGTACTTC.

This chain connects TRBV5-6 to TRBJ2-5; maybe TRBD1 (6 bases). V lost 1 base and J lost 3, with 16 bases in between. This CDR3 is 16 amino acids long. CDR1 and CDR2 from the germline V gene are SGHDT and YYEEEE. DNA for the CDR3: TGTGCCAGCAGCTTGTCATCGGCAGGGGTGGAAGAGACCCAGTACTTC. This codes for CASSLSSAGVEETQYF.

The chain couples TRBV19 to TRBJ1-2; 8 nucleotides line up with TRBD1. The V gene end was trimmed by 7 bases and the J gene end by 5 bases; junction bases not matched to a gene: 9. The CDR3 totals 14 residues. Germline CDR1 is LNHDA and CDR2 is SQIVND (reference sequence). The DNA for the CDR3 is TGTGCCAGTACCCGGACAGGGAGAGGATATGGCTACACCTTC. It codes for CASTRTGRGYGYTF.

The chain recombines TRBV30 with TRBJ2-7, with TRBD2 as a possible D gene (6 bases). The CDR3 is 12 amino acids. Deletions cut 5 bases from V and 3 bases from J, with 11 bases between. Germline V gene lookup returns CDR1 GTSNPN and CDR2 SVGIG (reference sequence). The CDR3 DNA follows: TGTGCCTGGCACACTAGCAACTACGAGCAGTACTTC. Encoded protein: CAWHTSNYEQYF.

The V gene is TRBV30, the J gene TRBJ2-2; D ambiguous. Germline V lookup: CDR1 GTSNPN, CDR2 SVGIG (reference sequence). The V and J ends lost 0 bases and 1 base respectively, with 3 bases between them. The CDR3 length is 13 residues. CDR3 sequence reads: CAWSVLNTGELFF. For the CDR3, the DNA is TGTGCCTGGAGTGTACTGAACACCGGGGAGCTGTTTTTT.

This chain uses TRBV5-1 with TRBJ1-4; D is undetermined. The CDR3 loop spans 13 amino acids. In germline, CDR1 is SGHRS, CDR2 YFSETQ. V lost 1 base, J lost 5 bases, and 6 bases lay in between. CDR3 protein: CASSLPSNEKLFF. In DNA form, the CDR3 reads TGCGCCAGCAGCTTGCCCTCGAATGAAAAACTGTTTTTT.